The 9 T cell receptor beta chains given below trace back to one sample, sequenced in a study of blood T cell repertoires in COVID-19. Assay: immunoSEQ multiplex PCR; the TCRdb copy retains only in-frame clones and omits some. The sample holds over 150,000 clones, under 90% seen once. Material: peripheral blood. The source is a human donor in a cohort sampled during active COVID-19.

J is TRBJ1-3 and V is TRBV19, with TRBD1 matching over 7 bases. The CDR3 totals 14 residues. Germline V lookup: CDR1 LNHDA, CDR2 SQIVND (reference sequence). V lost 6 bases to trimming and J lost 2 bases; unmatched junction nucleotides: 4. The CDR3 spells CASSPDRAGNTIYF. DNA for the CDR3: TGTGCCAGTAGCCCCGACAGGGCTGGAAACACCATATATTTT.

V gene TRBV3-1 (or the pseudogene TRBV3-2) combines with J gene TRBJ1-2; D not certain. Germline-derived CDR1 and CDR2 are LGHDT and YNNKEL (reference sequence). This CDR3 spans 13 amino acids. Trimming shortened V by 7 bases and J by 5 bases, and 14 bases separated the two germline ends. CDR3 region: CASNPGPGYGYTF. The CDR3 DNA follows: TGTGCCAGCAATCCAGGACCGGGGTATGGCTACACCTTC.

CDR3 region: CASSFSSYWSSANTGELFF. In DNA form, the CDR3 reads TGCGCCAGCAGCTTCTCAAGTTATTGGAGTTCCGCGAACACCGGGGAGCTGTTTTTT. This chain links TRBV5-1 with TRBJ2-2; D is unclear. CDR1 is SGHRS, CDR2 YFSETQ, per germline. CDR3 length: 19 amino acids. V lost 2 bases and J 0 bases, leaving 20 bases between the germline ends.

V and J are TRBV5-6 and TRBJ1-2; D not certain. The CDR3 is made up of 13 amino acids. Germline CDR1 SGHDT, CDR2 YYEEEE. V was pared by 0 bases and J by 8 bases, with 11 bases between. The CDR3 region has the DNA TGTGCCAGCAGCTTGGTTTCGGGGAGCGGCTACACCTTC. It specifies CASSLVSGSGYTF.

The chain couples TRBV7-9 to TRBJ2-5, with 12 positions matching TRBD2. J was trimmed by 0 bases and V by 4 bases; bases with no gene match: 9. The CDR3 contains 18 residues. CDR1 is SEHNR, CDR2 FQNEAQ, per germline (reference sequence). The CDR3 sequence is CASSSLAGGFFNQETQYF. CDR3 nucleotides: TGTGCCAGCAGCTCACTAGCGGGGGGCTTTTTCAACCAAGAGACCCAGTACTTC.

In this sample, this clone turned up once. The genes are TRBV24-1 and TRBJ1-5; 10 bases align to TRBD1. Germline V lookup: CDR1 KGHDR, CDR2 SFDVKD. J lost 7 bases, V lost 0 bases, and 8 bases had no gene match. The length of the CDR3 is 17 residues. CDR3 sequence: CATSDLWDRGNRQPQHF. The DNA of the CDR3 is TGTGCCACCAGTGATTTGTGGGACAGGGGAAATCGGCAGCCCCAGCATTTT.

The chain has TRBV7-2 and TRBJ2-7, with no clear D. This CDR3 has 15 amino acids. CDR1 and CDR2 from the germline V gene are SGHTA and FQGNSA. Trimming pared 5 bases from V and 5 bases from J, leaving 19 bases between. The DNA for the CDR3 is TGTGCCAGCAGCATACCCTTAGGCCCGGGTGACGAGCAGTACTTC. It encodes CASSIPLGPGDEQYF.

The J gene is TRBJ1-3, the V gene TRBV9, with no clear D. Per germline, CDR1 SGDLS and CDR2 YYNGEE. The CDR3 is 14 residues long. Trimming pared 0 bases from V and 7 bases from J, leaving 11 bases between. The CDR3 loop is CASSVAGIDNTIYF. CDR3 DNA: TGTGCCAGCAGCGTAGCCGGGATCGATAACACCATATATTTT.

The J gene is TRBJ2-1, the V gene TRBV7-4; maybe TRBD1 (5 bases). V lost 3 bases to trimming and J lost 4 bases, with 22 bases between them. Per germline, CDR1 SGHVT and CDR2 SQSDAQ. The CDR3 totals 18 residues. CDR3 coding DNA: TGTGCCAGCAGCTTCGGGCGTATACAGGTCGCGTATTACAATGAGCAGTTCTTC. This codes for CASSFGRIQVAYYNEQFF.